The 7 T cell receptor beta chains presented below share a single source sample, sequenced in a study of blood T cell repertoires in COVID-19. Assay: immunoSEQ multiplex PCR; the TCRdb copy retains only in-frame clones and omits some. The profile shows about 92,000 clones, over 70% of them singletons. The specimen was peripheral blood. These TCRs come from a man aged 45-60 years who had recovered from COVID-19.

This chain uses TRBV7-2 with TRBJ1-3, with D maybe TRBD1 (6 bases). Trimming removed 2 bases at V and 4 bases at J, with 15 bases between. CDR1 SGHTA and CDR2 FQGNSA come from the germline V gene. This CDR3 is built from 16 residues. The CDR3 sequence is CASSLQTGTHGNTIYF. Written as DNA, the CDR3 is TGTGCCAGCAGCTTACAAACCGGGACACACGGAAACACCATATATTTT.

The V and J genes are TRBV5-4 and TRBJ2-1; 9 nucleotides match TRBD2. Germline loops: CDR1 SGHNT, CDR2 YYREEE (reference sequence). The CDR3 loop spans 15 amino acids. V was pared by 0 bases and J by 4 bases, with 2 bases of the junction left unmatched. The CDR3 bases are TGTGCCAGCAGCTTGGCTAGCGGGGATTACAATGAGCAGTTCTTC. Translated, it gives CASSLASGDYNEQFF.

The chain carries TRBV20-1 and TRBJ2-2; D is unresolved. Germline CDR1 and CDR2: DFQATT and SNEGSKA (reference sequence). The V end was cut by 3 bases, the J end by 2 bases, with 10 bases between. The CDR3 has 14 residues. CDR3 amino acids: CSASNIFNTGELFF. CDR3 bases: TGCAGTGCTAGTAACATCTTTAACACCGGGGAGCTGTTTTTT.

The gene calls are TRBV7-3 and TRBJ1-1; tentatively, D is TRBD1 (5 bases). Germline values: CDR1 SGHTA, CDR2 FQGTGA. The V and J ends lost 5 bases and 1 base respectively, with 8 bases between them. The CDR3 spans 13 residues. The CDR3 spells CASSAQGNTEAFF. For the CDR3, the DNA is TGTGCCAGCAGCGCGCAGGGGAACACTGAAGCTTTCTTT. Based on the CDR3 plus reference TRBV7-3 and TRBJ1-1, the full variable domain is GAGVSQTPSNKVTEKGKYVELRCDPISGHTALYWYRQSLGQGPEFLIYFQGTGAADDSGLPNDRFFAVRPEGSVSTLKIQRTERGDSAVYLCASSAQGNTEAFFGQGTRLTVV.

V and J are TRBV19 and TRBJ1-5; D might be TRBD1 (5 bases). The ends were cut back, 2 bases at V and 2 bases at J, with 13 bases in the middle. CDR3 length equals 16 residues. The V gene's germline CDR1 is LNHDA and CDR2 SQIVND (reference sequence). CDR3 in amino acids: CASSILGGEGNQPQHF. CDR3 coding DNA: TGTGCCAGTAGTATATTGGGGGGAGAGGGCAATCAGCCCCAGCATTTT.

The chain joins TRBV6-2 or TRBV6-3 to TRBJ1-3; possible D gene TRBD1, 5 bases. V lost 4 bases, J lost 0 bases, and 16 bases lay in between. Germline CDR1 MNHEY, CDR2 SVGEGT. The CDR3 is 17 amino acids. The CDR3: CASSSTLRVTSGNTIYF. For the CDR3, the DNA is TGTGCCAGCAGTTCTACGCTCAGGGTCACCTCTGGAAACACCATATATTTT.

The V and J genes are TRBV7-3 and TRBJ2-2; 12 bases are a match to TRBD1. The length of the CDR3 is 18 residues. In germline, CDR1 is SGHTA, CDR2 FQGTGA. With 1 base clipped from V and 5 bases from J, the junction kept 8 bases outside the gene matches. The CDR3 DNA reads TGTGCCAGCAGCTTAAGGGGACAGGGGGCGCTGGGGACCGGGGAGCTGTTTTTT. This translates into CASSLRGQGALGTGELFF.